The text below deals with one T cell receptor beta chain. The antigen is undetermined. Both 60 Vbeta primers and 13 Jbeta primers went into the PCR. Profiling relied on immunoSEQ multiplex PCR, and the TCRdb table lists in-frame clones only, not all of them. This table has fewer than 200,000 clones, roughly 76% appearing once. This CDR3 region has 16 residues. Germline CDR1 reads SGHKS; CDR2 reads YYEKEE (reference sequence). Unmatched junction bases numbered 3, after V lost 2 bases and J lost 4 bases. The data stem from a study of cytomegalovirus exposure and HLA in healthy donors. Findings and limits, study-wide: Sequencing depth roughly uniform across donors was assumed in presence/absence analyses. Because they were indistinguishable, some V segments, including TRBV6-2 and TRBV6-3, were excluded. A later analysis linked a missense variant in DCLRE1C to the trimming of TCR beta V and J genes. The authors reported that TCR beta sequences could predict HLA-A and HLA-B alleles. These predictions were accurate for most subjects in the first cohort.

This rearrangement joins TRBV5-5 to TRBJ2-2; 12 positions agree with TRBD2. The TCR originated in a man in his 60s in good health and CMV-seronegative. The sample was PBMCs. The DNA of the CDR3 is TGTGCCAGCAGCTTAAGACTAGCGGGGGTCACCGGGGAGCTGTTTTTT. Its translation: CASSLRLAGVTGELFF.